The rows below give T cell receptor beta chains drawn from one sample of a study of identical twins. TCRdb reprocessed the 5' RACE reads with MiXCR, giving one entry per CDR3 protein. The table includes fewer than 500,000 distinct CDR3 sequences, more than 13% detected once. These data were also reused for a study on yellow fever vaccine responses in identical twins.

The sample comprised CD4+ T cells sorted from blood. The receptors here all came from a woman under 30 in good health. Each CDR3 is given with its conserved first and last residue. The order of the fields is D gene, clone size, V gene, J gene, CDR3 DNA, CDR3 protein. A D gene is named only where the DNA matches it firmly. The size of a clone is reported for some rows only, either as once, few or many, or as a class for expanded clones.

d_call: .
clone_size: .
v_call: TRBV20-1
j_call: TRBJ1-5
cdr3_nt: TGCAGTGCTCGCAGATACGGGACACCGGATCCGCCCCAGCATTTT
cdr3_aa: CSARRYGTPDPPQHF

d_call: TRBD2
clone_size: .
v_call: TRBV24-1
j_call: TRBJ2-3
cdr3_nt: TGTGCCACCAGTCCGGGACTAGCGGGCCCCGATTCTAGCACAGATACGCAGTATTTT
cdr3_aa: CATSPGLAGPDSSTDTQYF

d_call: TRBD1
clone_size: .
v_call: TRBV7-2
j_call: TRBJ2-1
cdr3_nt: TGTGCCAGCAGCTTAGTCACAGGGGGTCACAATGAGCAGTTCTTC
cdr3_aa: CASSLVTGGHNEQFF

d_call: .
clone_size: .
v_call: TRBV10-3
j_call: TRBJ2-2
cdr3_nt: TGTGCCATCAGTAAATCGGGACCAACGCACGGGGAGCTGTTTTTT
cdr3_aa: CAISKSGPTHGELFF

d_call: .
clone_size: .
v_call: TRBV30
j_call: TRBJ1-1
cdr3_nt: TGTGCCTGGATGGGGGGCGCCAGAGAGAACACTGAAGCTTTCTTT
cdr3_aa: CAWMGGARENTEAFF

d_call: .
clone_size: few
v_call: TRBV12-3/TRBV12-4
j_call: TRBJ2-7
cdr3_nt: TGTGCCAGCAGCCCTGTAGGAAGGTACGAGCAGTACTTC
cdr3_aa: CASSPVGRYEQYF

d_call: TRBD1
clone_size: .
v_call: TRBV18
j_call: TRBJ2-7
cdr3_nt: TGTGCCAGCTCACCACGCCAGGGACAGAACTACGAGCAGTACTTC
cdr3_aa: CASSPRQGQNYEQYF

d_call: .
clone_size: many
v_call: TRBV28
j_call: TRBJ2-7
cdr3_nt: TGTGCCAGCAGCCAAATAGGGGTCGGTTTCTACGAGCAGTACTTC
cdr3_aa: CASSQIGVGFYEQYF

d_call: TRBD1
clone_size: few
v_call: TRBV12-3/TRBV12-4
j_call: TRBJ2-7
cdr3_nt: TGTGCCAGCAGTACGGACAGGGGCAACGAGCAGTACTTC
cdr3_aa: CASSTDRGNEQYF

d_call: TRBD1
clone_size: .
v_call: TRBV10-3
j_call: TRBJ2-7
cdr3_nt: TGTGCCATCAGTGAAAACAGGGGTCCCTACGAGCAGTACTTC
cdr3_aa: CAISENRGPYEQYF

d_call: .
clone_size: many
v_call: TRBV13
j_call: TRBJ1-1
cdr3_nt: TGTGCCAGCAGCTTACAGGCCCCTCTGAGGACTGAAGCTTTCTTT
cdr3_aa: CASSLQAPLRTEAFF

d_call: .
clone_size: .
v_call: TRBV20-1
j_call: TRBJ2-7
cdr3_nt: TGCAGTGCTGATATTGATGGTTACGAGCAGTACTTC
cdr3_aa: CSADIDGYEQYF

d_call: TRBD2
clone_size: few
v_call: TRBV18
j_call: TRBJ2-1
cdr3_nt: TGTGCCAGCTCACCAACCGGGACTAGCGGGAGGGCCAATGAGCAGTTCTTC
cdr3_aa: CASSPTGTSGRANEQFF

d_call: .
clone_size: .
v_call: TRBV28
j_call: TRBJ2-4
cdr3_nt: TGTGCCAGCAGCAGACAGGACCTAGCCAAAAACATTCAGTACTTC
cdr3_aa: CASSRQDLAKNIQYF

d_call: .
clone_size: few
v_call: TRBV5-6
j_call: TRBJ2-5
cdr3_nt: TGTGCCAGCAGCAAACCCTTCCCGGAGACCCAGTACTTC
cdr3_aa: CASSKPFPETQYF

d_call: TRBD1
clone_size: .
v_call: TRBV23-1
j_call: TRBJ2-1
cdr3_nt: TGCGCCAGCAGTCAACCCTATACCGAGCGTGGGACAGGGAGGAAGCAGTTCTTC
cdr3_aa: CASSQPYTERGTGRKQFF

d_call: .
clone_size: few
v_call: TRBV2
j_call: TRBJ2-3
cdr3_nt: TGTGCCAGCAATAGACTAGTTTTTGGAGATACGCAGTATTTT
cdr3_aa: CASNRLVFGDTQYF

d_call: .
clone_size: .
v_call: TRBV3-1
j_call: TRBJ2-1
cdr3_nt: TGTGCCAGCAGCCCCGAGGAACCAAGCTCCTACAATGAGCAGTTCTTC
cdr3_aa: CASSPEEPSSYNEQFF

d_call: .
clone_size: few
v_call: TRBV20-1
j_call: TRBJ2-3
cdr3_nt: TGCAGTGCTAGAGAGGCACCAGATACGCAGTATTTT
cdr3_aa: CSAREAPDTQYF

d_call: TRBD2
clone_size: few
v_call: TRBV2
j_call: TRBJ2-3
cdr3_nt: TGTGCCAGCAGTGAAGAAGGGGACTACACAGCAGATACGCAGTATTTT
cdr3_aa: CASSEEGDYTADTQYF

d_call: .
clone_size: .
v_call: TRBV10-3
j_call: TRBJ2-1
cdr3_nt: TGTGCCATACGAGGGGTGGGGCGGCTTACCAATGAGCAGTTCTTC
cdr3_aa: CAIRGVGRLTNEQFF

d_call: TRBD1
clone_size: .
v_call: TRBV3-1
j_call: TRBJ2-1
cdr3_nt: TGTGCCAGCAGCCACAGGGGGCGCGCCCCCTACAATGAGCAGTTCTTC
cdr3_aa: CASSHRGRAPYNEQFF

d_call: TRBD2
clone_size: .
v_call: TRBV28
j_call: TRBJ2-1
cdr3_nt: TGTGCCAGCAGTTTAAGGCCCGGGACTAGCGGGAGTCTGGTGGGATCCTACAATGAGCAGTTCTTC
cdr3_aa: CASSLRPGTSGSLVGSYNEQFF